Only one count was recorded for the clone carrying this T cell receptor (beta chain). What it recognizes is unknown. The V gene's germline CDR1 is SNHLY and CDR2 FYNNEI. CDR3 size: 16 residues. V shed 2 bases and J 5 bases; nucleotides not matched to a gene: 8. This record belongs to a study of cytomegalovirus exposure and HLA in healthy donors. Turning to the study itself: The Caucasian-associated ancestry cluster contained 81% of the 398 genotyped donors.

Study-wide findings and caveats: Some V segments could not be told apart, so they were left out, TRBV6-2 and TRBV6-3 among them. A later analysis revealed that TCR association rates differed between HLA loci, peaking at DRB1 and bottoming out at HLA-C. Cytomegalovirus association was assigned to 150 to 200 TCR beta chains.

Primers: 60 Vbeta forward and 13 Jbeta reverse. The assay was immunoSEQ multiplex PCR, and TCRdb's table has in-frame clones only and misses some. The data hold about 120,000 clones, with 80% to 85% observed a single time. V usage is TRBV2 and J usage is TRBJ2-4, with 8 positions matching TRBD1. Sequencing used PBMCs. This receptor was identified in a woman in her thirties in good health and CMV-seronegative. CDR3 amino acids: CASSERDRLIQNIQYF. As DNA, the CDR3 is TGTGCCAGCAGTGAAAGGGACAGGTTAATCCAAAACATTCAGTACTTC.